This passage covers 8 T cell receptor beta chains from one sample sequenced in a study of blood T cell repertoires in COVID-19 (dated by TCRdb to 2018 to 2020). The library was made by the immunoSEQ multiplex PCR assay. TCRdb carries this immuneACCESS record with in-frame sequences only. Its versions omit some clonotypes, under half of them owing to an unresolved V gene in the studies checked, with the rest unexplained. The sample table lists about 43,000 clones, just under 90% of them with a count of one. The ten most abundant clones make up roughly 4.2% of the sample. The sequenced sample consisted of peripheral blood. These receptors were taken from a man in his forties with COVID-19, enrolled during active disease.

The rearrangement joins TRBV9 to TRBJ2-1; 11 bases map to TRBD2. This CDR3 region has 16 residues. The V segment lost 4 bases and the J segment 5 bases; nucleotides outside the gene matches: 8. Germline V gene sequence: CDR1 SGDLS, CDR2 YYNGEE. CDR3 in amino acids: CASSIAGTSGNNEQFF. CDR3 coding DNA: TGTGCCAGCAGCATCGCCGGGACTAGCGGCAACAATGAGCAGTTCTTC.

The chain combines TRBV19 with TRBJ1-5; TRBD1 matches at 8 bases. Germline CDR1 and CDR2: LNHDA and SQIVND (reference sequence). The ends lost 5 bases at V and 1 base at J; junction bases unmatched: 7. The CDR3 covers 16 residues. CDR3 residues: CASSPLGQVSNQPQHF. The CDR3 DNA sequence: TGTGCCAGTAGTCCCCTGGGACAGGTCAGCAATCAGCCCCAGCATTTT.

CDR3 protein: CASRPTPGTQNTEAFF. CDR3 nucleotide sequence: TGCGCCAGCAGACCCACCCCCGGGACACAGAACACTGAAGCTTTCTTT. The V gene is TRBV5-1, the J gene TRBJ1-1, with a possible D match to TRBD1 (6 bases). Trimming removed 5 bases from V and 1 base from J, with 18 bases in between. CDR3 length: 16 residues. The germline CDR1 and CDR2 sequences are SGHRS and YFSETQ.

V and J are TRBV5-1 and TRBJ1-6; TRBD1 matches 7 bases. Germline CDR1 SGHRS, CDR2 YFSETQ. CDR3 length equals 14 residues. V lost 3 bases and J lost 9; bases outside the gene matches: 6. The CDR3, as DNA: TGCGCCAGCAGCTCTGGACAGGTTGCTTCACCCCTCCACTTT. It encodes CASSSGQVASPLHF.

The chain couples TRBV4-1 to TRBJ2-2, with 14 bases matching TRBD2. V gave up 0 bases and J gave up 0 bases; unmatched junction bases: 3. The germline V gene has CDR1 MGHRA and CDR2 YSYEKL. The CDR3 loop spans 19 amino acids. The CDR3 nucleotides are TGCGCCAGCAGCCAAGATGGACTAGCGGGGGGCCCGAACACCGGGGAGCTGTTTTTT. It is translated as CASSQDGLAGGPNTGELFF.

The rearrangement links TRBV2 to TRBJ1-2; 7 nucleotides line up with TRBD1. The CDR3 consists of 17 residues. With 0 bases clipped from V and 3 bases from J, the junction kept 10 bases outside the gene matches. Germline V gene sequence: CDR1 SNHLY, CDR2 FYNNEI. The CDR3 sequence is CASSEAPTLDRDYGYTF. The CDR3 DNA reads TGTGCCAGCAGTGAAGCCCCTACCCTAGACAGGGACTATGGCTACACCTTC. Combining the CDR3 with reference TRBV2 and TRBJ1-2 gives the whole variable domain EPEVTQTPSHQVTQMGQEVILRCVPISNHLYFYWYRQILGQKVEFLVSFYNNEISEKSEIFDDQFSVERPDGSNFTLKIRSTKLEDSAMYFCASSEAPTLDRDYGYTFGSGTRLTVV.

J is TRBJ2-5 and V is TRBV7-2, with D perhaps TRBD2 (6 bases). Germline V gives CDR1 SGHTA, CDR2 FQGNSA. With 3 bases removed from V and 1 base from J, the gap between germline ends came to 15 bases. The CDR3 sequence is 16 residues long. The CDR3 bases are TGTGCCAGCAGCTTTCCCGGAGGGGTAATCCAAGAGACCCAGTACTTC. The encoded protein is CASSFPGGVIQETQYF.

The V gene is TRBV20-1, the J gene TRBJ1-2; D unclear. Per germline, CDR1 DFQATT and CDR2 SNEGSKA (reference sequence). This CDR3 spans 12 amino acids. V lost 3 bases and J lost 8, with 13 bases in between. The CDR3 DNA reads TGCAGTGCTAGTCACGGGTATGAAGGCTACACCTTC. Protein sequence: CSASHGYEGYTF.